This passage covers 20 T cell receptor beta chains from one sample sequenced in a study of blood T cell repertoires in COVID-19. This table comes from immunoSEQ multiplex PCR, and its TCRdb copy is limited to in-frame clones, with some not included. The sample lists 400,000 to 500,000 clones; roughly 89% were seen once. Specimen: peripheral blood. Receptors were obtained from a woman aged 25 to 39 with active or convalescent COVID-19.

J is TRBJ1-5 and V is TRBV7-2, with D unclear. Germline V gene sequence: CDR1 SGHTA, CDR2 FQGNSA. CDR3 size: 14 residues. V was clipped by 7 bases and J by 2 bases, with 12 bases between them. The CDR3: CASNLRGGNQPQHF. In nucleotides, the CDR3 is TGTGCCAGCAACTTGCGGGGTGGCAATCAGCCCCAGCATTTT.

This clone was seen repeatedly, ten times or more. The J gene is TRBJ2-7, the V gene TRBV6-6; D remains unclear. V lost 6 bases, J lost 2 bases, and 11 bases lay in between. Germline-derived CDR1 and CDR2 are MNHNY and SVGAGI (reference sequence). CDR3 length equals 13 residues. The CDR3 DNA is TGTGCCAGCAGCCAGGAAGAGACCTACGAGCAGTACTTC. This translates into CASSQEETYEQYF.

This clone came up a few times. The rearrangement links TRBV5-1 to TRBJ2-2; D gene ambiguous. Germline loops: CDR1 SGHRS, CDR2 YFSETQ. The germline V and J ends were trimmed by 0 bases and 1 base, with 7 bases remaining between them. The CDR3 loop spans 15 amino acids. CDR3 bases: TGCGCCAGCAGCTTGGATCAAATGAACACCGGGGAGCTGTTTTTT. It codes for CASSLDQMNTGELFF.

This chain links TRBV14 with TRBJ2-7; weak D call: TRBD1 (6 bases). Germline assignment: CDR1 SGHDN and CDR2 FVKESK. This CDR3 is 12 amino acids long. Trimming shortened V by 4 bases and J by 4 bases, and 8 bases separated the two germline ends. The DNA for the CDR3 is TGTGCCAGCAGCCTAGGGGGATACGAGCAGTACTTC. It encodes CASSLGGYEQYF.

The chain uses TRBV7-8 and TRBJ1-1; D is unclear. The germline V and J ends were trimmed by 4 bases and 0 bases, with 12 bases remaining between them. CDR1 and CDR2 (germline): SGHVS, FQNEAQ. The CDR3 contains 15 residues. CDR3 region: CASSSDIELNTEAFF. The CDR3 bases are TGTGCCAGCAGCTCCGACATCGAGCTGAACACTGAAGCTTTCTTT.

The CDR3 DNA reads TGCGCCAGCAGCCAAGGTGGGACTAGCGGAACGGATACGCAGTATTTT. Encoded protein: CASSQGGTSGTDTQYF. The genes are TRBV4-1 and TRBJ2-3, with TRBD2 matching 11 bases. J was trimmed by 6 bases and V by 1 base; bases with no gene match: 6. The germline CDR1 and CDR2 sequences are MGHRA and YSYEKL. The CDR3 totals 16 residues.

V gene TRBV25-1 combines with J gene TRBJ2-7; TRBD2 might be the D (6 bases). The V end lost 3 bases, the J end lost 2 bases, and 11 bases lay between the germline ends. This CDR3 contains 14 residues. CDR1 is MGHDK and CDR2 is SYGVNS in the germline V gene. CDR3 loop: CASSDSGFTYEQYF. The CDR3 nucleotides are TGTGCCAGCAGTGATAGCGGATTTACCTACGAGCAGTACTTC.

With respect to this clone: Distinct nucleotide sequences in the sample also encode this CDR3. The chain uses TRBV5-6 and TRBJ1-1; D uncertain. V was trimmed by 0 bases and J by 3 bases, leaving 9 bases between them. This CDR3 has 14 amino acids. Germline V gene data show CDR1 as SGHDT and CDR2 as YYEEEE. The CDR3 spells CASSLVRGDTEAFF. The CDR3 nucleotides are TGTGCCAGCAGCTTGGTCCGGGGTGACACTGAAGCTTTCTTT.

This clone was counted a few times. V and J are TRBV15 and TRBJ1-4; D uncertain. The CDR3 spans 13 residues. Trimming removed 4 bases at V and 8 bases at J, with 11 bases between. Germline V gene data show CDR1 as LNHNV and CDR2 as YYDKDF (reference sequence). The CDR3 DNA reads TGTGCCACCAGCACCTCCCGACACGAAAAACTGTTTTTT. It codes for CATSTSRHEKLFF.

The V and J genes are TRBV12-3 or TRBV12-4 and TRBJ1-1; weak D call: TRBD1 (5 bases). V dropped 7 bases and J dropped 7 bases, with 10 bases sitting between them. This CDR3 is 11 amino acids long. The CDR3 loop is CASTGVSEAFF. The CDR3 region has the DNA TGTGCCAGCACGGGGGTGAGTGAAGCTTTCTTT.

The chain couples TRBV5-6 to TRBJ1-4; 10 positions agree with TRBD1. The germline V gene encodes CDR1 SGHDT and CDR2 YYEEEE. The CDR3 is made up of 18 amino acids. Trimming at V came to 4 bases and at J to 2 bases, leaving 11 bases not matched to a gene. CDR3 DNA: TGTGCCAGCAGCCGCCGGACAGGGGGAATTACGACTAATGAAAAACTGTTTTTT. This codes for CASSRRTGGITTNEKLFF.

The gene calls are TRBV28 and TRBJ2-7; D is perhaps TRBD1 (6 bases). V was clipped by 6 bases and J by 3 bases, with 12 bases between them. The V gene's germline CDR1 is MDHEN and CDR2 SYDVKM. This CDR3 is 13 amino acids long. The CDR3 sequence: CASREQQGYEQYF. CDR3 in DNA: TGTGCCAGCAGGGAACAACAGGGCTACGAGCAGTACTTC.

This sequence joins TRBV4-1 and TRBJ2-3; 9 positions match TRBD2. Germline CDR1 is MGHRA and CDR2 is YSYEKL. With V trimmed by 3 bases and J by 3 bases, 10 bases remained unmatched. The CDR3 consists of 17 residues. Here the CDR3 DNA reads TGCGCCAGCAGCCATCTCGAAAGGAGCGGGAGGACAGATACGCAGTATTTT. Amino acids: CASSHLERSGRTDTQYF.

This chain connects TRBV28 to TRBJ1-2, with 8 bases aligning to TRBD1. V lost 4 bases, J lost 4 bases, and 5 bases stayed unmatched. The CDR3 is made up of 14 amino acids. The germline CDR1 and CDR2 sequences are MDHEN and SYDVKM. The CDR3 coding sequence is TGTGCCAGCAGTTCCGACAGGGGAATCTATGGCTACACCTTC. It codes for CASSSDRGIYGYTF.

This clone appeared once. V usage is TRBV2 and J usage is TRBJ2-3, with 10 bases aligning to TRBD2. CDR1 SNHLY and CDR2 FYNNEI come from the germline V gene. The CDR3 runs 16 residues. V dropped 6 bases and J dropped 3; count of bases not matched to a gene: 9. The CDR3 nucleotides are TGTGCCAGCAGGCCCCCTAGCGGGAGTGGGACAGATACGCAGTATTTT. Its protein product is CASRPPSGSGTDTQYF. The entire variable domain, with the rest obtained from reference TRBV2 and TRBJ2-3, is as follows: EPEVTQTPSHQVTQMGQEVILRCVPISNHLYFYWYRQILGQKVEFLVSFYNNEISEKSEIFDDQFSVERPDGSNFTLKIRSTKLEDSAMYFCASRPPSGSGTDTQYFGPGTRLTVL.

This clone was recorded only once. The CDR3 sequence is CARETGTTQYF. CDR3 DNA: TGTGCCAGGGAGACAGGGACTACGCAGTATTTT. J is TRBJ2-3 and V is TRBV7-6; 7 bases map to TRBD1. The V and J ends lost 9 bases and 8 bases, in that order; junction bases with no gene match: 5. Germline-derived CDR1 and CDR2 are SGHVS and FNYEAQ. The CDR3 sequence is 11 residues long.

The rearrangement joins TRBV5-4 to TRBJ2-1, with D possibly being TRBD1 (6 bases). V lost 4 bases, J lost 5 bases, and 19 bases lay in between. CDR3 length: 16 amino acids. The germline gives CDR1 SGHNT, CDR2 YYREEE (reference sequence). The CDR3 DNA reads TGTGCCAGCAGCCCCCTCGGAGTCAGGGACAACAATGAGCAGTTCTTC. Protein sequence: CASSPLGVRDNNEQFF.

The J gene is TRBJ2-7, the V gene TRBV4-1; the D gene is possibly TRBD1 (5 bases). The ends were cut back, 2 bases at V and 0 bases at J, with 8 bases in the middle. Germline V CDR1 and CDR2: MGHRA, YSYEKL. This CDR3 region has 14 residues. The CDR3 is CASSQPDNSYEQYF. The CDR3 region has the DNA TGCGCCAGCAGCCAACCGGACAACTCCTACGAGCAGTACTTC.

V usage is TRBV5-5 and J usage is TRBJ2-3; D may be TRBD2 (5 bases). There are 12 residues in the CDR3. Trimming removed 4 bases from V and 6 bases from J, with 9 bases in between. Looked up from germline, CDR1 is SGHKS and CDR2 is YYEKEE (reference sequence). This chain's CDR3 is CASSDGEDTQYF. In DNA form, the CDR3 reads TGTGCCAGCAGCGATGGGGAGGATACGCAGTATTTT.

This clone was seen a handful of times. The chain links TRBV18 to TRBJ1-2; D is perhaps TRBD1 (6 bases). The CDR3 consists of 14 residues. The V gene's germline CDR1 is KGHSH and CDR2 LQKENI. The V end was cut by 8 bases, the J end by 6 bases, with 19 bases between. The CDR3 coding sequence is TGTGCCAGCACCTTACAGGGATCTTTGGATGGCTACACCTTC. Its protein product is CASTLQGSLDGYTF.